The 28 T cell receptor beta chains below were found in one sample sequenced in a study of control samples from healthy donors and cancer patients. Profiling relied on immunoSEQ multiplex PCR, and the TCRdb table lists in-frame clones only, not all of them. Of around 86,000 clones listed, about 90% are singletons. Sequencing used PBMCs. The receptors come from a woman between 55 and 75 years old with head and neck cancer.

The genes are TRBV28 and TRBJ1-6; D is ambiguous. CDR1 is MDHEN, CDR2 SYDVKM, per germline. Between the trimmed V and J ends, which lost 3 bases and 0 bases, there was a span of 6 bases. The CDR3 is made up of 15 amino acids. The CDR3 here is CASSFPSSYNSPLHF. DNA for the CDR3: TGTGCCAGCAGTTTCCCAAGCTCCTATAATTCACCCCTCCACTTT.

The table lists this clone with a count of one. The rearrangement joins TRBV2 to TRBJ2-1, with TRBD2 identical over 7 bases. CDR1 and CDR2 (germline): SNHLY, FYNNEI. The V segment lost 5 bases and the J segment 0 bases; nucleotides outside the gene matches: 10. CDR3 length: 17 residues. The CDR3 bases are TGTGCCAGCAGTCAGTCACTAGCGTCGAGCTCCTACAATGAGCAGTTCTTC. This encodes CASSQSLASSSYNEQFF.

This clone came up once. The V and J genes are TRBV5-1 and TRBJ2-5; 9 nucleotides line up with TRBD2. V gave up 3 bases and J gave up 3 bases; unmatched junction bases: 6. This CDR3 region has 15 residues. Germline CDR1 and CDR2: SGHRS and YFSETQ. The CDR3 here is CASSYLSGSEETQYF. The CDR3 DNA reads TGCGCCAGCAGCTACCTTAGCGGGAGTGAAGAGACCCAGTACTTC.

This chain uses TRBV18 with TRBJ2-3; 7 bases map to TRBD1. The CDR3 consists of 16 residues. Germline CDR1 KGHSH, CDR2 LQKENI. Trimming at V came to 2 bases and at J to 0 bases, leaving 5 bases not matched to a gene. Here the CDR3 reads CASSPGTDSSTDTQYF. CDR3 nucleotide sequence: TGTGCCAGCTCACCAGGGACAGATAGTAGCACAGATACGCAGTATTTT.

The V gene is TRBV5-5, the J gene TRBJ2-5; weak D call: TRBD2 (5 bases). CDR3 size: 18 residues. The germline V gene encodes CDR1 SGHKS and CDR2 YYEKEE (reference sequence). V lost 3 bases to trimming and J lost 3 bases, with 24 bases between them. CDR3 bases: TGTGCCAGCAGCTCCGAAACCCTCGAACGGGAAAGAGAAGAGACCCAGTACTTC. Protein product: CASSSETLEREREETQYF.

The rearrangement joins TRBV28 to TRBJ2-7; TRBD2 agrees at 11 bases. The CDR3 loop spans 13 amino acids. CDR1 and CDR2 from the germline V gene are MDHEN and SYDVKM. Trimming cost V 7 bases and J 7 bases; bases outside gene matches: 6. For the CDR3, the DNA is TGTGCCAGCACTAGCGGGGGGCGAAGGGAGCAGTACTTC. This encodes CASTSGGRREQYF.

CDR3 bases: TGTGCCAGTAGTTGGACGGGACAGGTTGGGTACGAGCAGTACTTC. Its protein product is CASSWTGQVGYEQYF. The chain joins TRBV19 to TRBJ2-7, with 8 bases matching TRBD1. V shed 5 bases and J 4 bases; nucleotides not matched to a gene: 10. The CDR3 has 15 amino acids. CDR1 is LNHDA, CDR2 SQIVND, per germline (reference sequence).

This clone was observed once. V is TRBV5-8 and J is TRBJ2-2; 10 nucleotides line up with TRBD1. After removal of 4 bases from V and 4 bases from J, the junction contained 13 bases not matched to a gene. The CDR3 loop spans 18 amino acids. CDR1 is SGHTS and CDR2 is YDEGEE in the germline V gene. The CDR3 DNA reads as TGTGCCAGCAGCCCCGGGACAGGGGCTCCTAGCAGCACCGGGGAGCTGTTTTTT. Amino acid sequence: CASSPGTGAPSSTGELFF.

The chain combines TRBV7-2 with TRBJ1-1, with D uncertain. With 2 bases removed from V and 1 base from J, the gap between germline ends came to 8 bases. Germline loops: CDR1 SGHTA, CDR2 FQGNSA. The CDR3 has 14 amino acids. The CDR3: CASSLRVGNTEAFF. The CDR3 DNA reads TGTGCCAGCAGCTTAAGGGTGGGGAACACTGAAGCTTTCTTT.

The chain joins TRBV5-4 to TRBJ2-3, with 10 bases matching TRBD2. Germline V CDR1 and CDR2: SGHNT, YYREEE (reference sequence). The trim removed 2 bases at V and 5 bases at J, leaving 5 bases unmatched. The CDR3 loop spans 15 amino acids. In DNA form, the CDR3 reads TGTGCCAGCAGCTTTACTAGCGGGAATGAAGATACGCAGTATTTT. As protein: CASSFTSGNEDTQYF.

The J gene is TRBJ2-7, the V gene TRBV7-2; D is unresolved. Trimming pared 3 bases from V and 7 bases from J, leaving 16 bases between. The CDR3 runs to 14 residues. Per the germline V gene, CDR1 is SGHTA and CDR2 is FQGNSA. Here the CDR3 reads CASSLNYASQEQYF. The CDR3 nucleotides are TGTGCCAGCAGCTTGAATTACGCCAGTCAGGAGCAGTACTTC.

The V and J genes are TRBV5-1 and TRBJ1-1, with a tentative D call TRBD1 (5 bases). The germline V and J ends were trimmed by 0 bases and 5 bases, with 8 bases remaining between them. Germline-derived CDR1 and CDR2 are SGHRS and YFSETQ. This CDR3 comprises 13 residues. As DNA, the CDR3 is TGCGCCAGCAGCTTGGCGGGGGAGACTGAAGCTTTCTTT. Translating gives CASSLAGETEAFF.

The CDR3 region is CASQMNTEAFF. For the CDR3, the DNA is TGTGCCAGCCAGATGAACACTGAAGCTTTCTTT. The V call is TRBV2, the J call TRBJ1-1; no clear D gene. Trimming took 8 bases from V and 0 from J, leaving 4 bases between them. Germline V gives CDR1 SNHLY, CDR2 FYNNEI. There are 11 residues in the CDR3.

This clone was counted between two and nine times. The chain uses TRBV4-2 and TRBJ2-5; maybe TRBD2 (5 bases). Germline lookup yields CDR1 LGHNA and CDR2 YNFKEQ. CDR3 size: 15 residues. V lost 0 bases and J lost 1, with 9 bases in between. In DNA form, the CDR3 reads TGTGCCAGCAGCCAAGAATTGAGCGGCCAAGAGACCCAGTACTTC. Translation gives CASSQELSGQETQYF.

The rearrangement uses TRBV28 and TRBJ2-3; the match to TRBD1 covers 7 bases. The V gene end was trimmed by 5 bases and the J gene end by 2 bases; junction bases not matched to a gene: 7. The germline CDR1 and CDR2 sequences are MDHEN and SYDVKM. The CDR3 loop spans 15 amino acids. The CDR3 DNA follows: TGTGCCAGCAGTATCTACAGGGGATTCACAGATACGCAGTATTTT. It specifies CASSIYRGFTDTQYF.

The table lists this clone with a few counts. The V call is TRBV7-3, the J call TRBJ1-4; TRBD1 agrees at 7 bases. This CDR3 contains 13 residues. Germline CDR1 is SGHTA and CDR2 is FQGTGA. V lost 5 bases and J lost 7; bases outside the gene matches: 4. The CDR3: CASSESGGEKLFF. CDR3 DNA sequence: TGTGCCAGCAGCGAATCAGGGGGTGAAAAACTGTTTTTT.

This CDR3 is CASSLILQMNTGELFF. DNA for the CDR3: TGTGCCAGCAGCTTAATTTTACAGATGAACACCGGGGAGCTGTTTTTT. The chain joins TRBV11-2 to TRBJ2-2, with D uncertain. Germline CDR1 and CDR2: SGHAT and FQNNGV. Trimming took off 2 bases at V and 1 base at J, with 11 bases between the two ends. The CDR3 consists of 16 residues.

J is TRBJ2-1 and V is TRBV12-3 or TRBV12-4; 8 nucleotides line up with TRBD2. The CDR3 is made up of 13 amino acids. J gave up 9 bases and V 5 bases, and 6 bases lay outside the gene matches. The CDR3 DNA is TGTGCCAGCAGTCAGTTCGCGGGGGGTGAGCAGTTCTTC. Residues: CASSQFAGGEQFF.

The chain uses TRBV2 and TRBJ2-7; 8 bases align to TRBD1. CDR1 SNHLY and CDR2 FYNNEI come from the germline V gene. The ends lost 5 bases at V and 5 bases at J; junction bases unmatched: 5. CDR3 length equals 13 residues. CDR3 amino acids: CASSSTGGDEQYF. The CDR3 region has the DNA TGTGCCAGCAGTTCTACAGGGGGAGACGAGCAGTACTTC.

The V gene is TRBV5-1, the J gene TRBJ2-3, with D possibly TRBD1 on 5 matching bases. V gave up 3 bases and J gave up 6 bases, with 11 bases separating them. CDR3 length: 13 residues. Germline V gene lookup returns CDR1 SGHRS and CDR2 YFSETQ. This CDR3 reads CASSSGYTDTQYF. CDR3 nucleotide sequence: TGCGCCAGCAGCTCAGGGTACACGGATACGCAGTATTTT.

The chain links TRBV11-3 to TRBJ2-1; 8 nucleotides line up with TRBD2. Germline values: CDR1 SGHNT, CDR2 YENEEA. The V segment lost 5 bases and the J segment 7 bases; nucleotides outside the gene matches: 4. CDR3 length: 13 amino acids. CDR3: CASSPSGRNEQFF. The DNA of the CDR3 is TGTGCCAGCAGCCCGAGCGGGAGAAATGAGCAGTTCTTC.

The chain has TRBV10-3 and TRBJ2-3; no reliable D call. The CDR3 contains 14 residues. V was shortened by 0 bases and J by 2 bases, with 6 bases between the two germline ends. CDR1 and CDR2 (germline): ENHRY, SYGVKD. CDR3 region: CAISESRNTDTQYF. CDR3 coding DNA: TGTGCCATCAGTGAGTCGAGGAACACAGATACGCAGTATTTT.

This rearrangement joins TRBV25-1 to TRBJ1-6, with 11 bases identical to TRBD1. The CDR3 runs 13 residues. Germline CDR1 is MGHDK and CDR2 is SYGVNS. V dropped 8 bases and J dropped 9; count of bases not matched to a gene: 3. In nucleotides, the CDR3 is TGTGCCAGCCGCGGACAGGGGGCTTCACCCCTCCACTTT. It encodes CASRGQGASPLHF.

The chain couples TRBV5-1 to TRBJ1-2, with 9 nucleotides matching TRBD1. The CDR3 loop spans 17 amino acids. CDR1 is SGHRS and CDR2 is YFSETQ in the germline V gene. V lost 3 bases and J lost 3; bases outside the gene matches: 12. CDR3 coding DNA: TGCGCCAGCAGCTGGACAGGGGAGCCGCACTACGACTATGGCTACACCTTC. It codes for CASSWTGEPHYDYGYTF.

At least ten counts were recorded for this clone. The J gene is TRBJ2-7, the V gene TRBV24-1, with D hard to call. The ends were cut back, 1 base at V and 12 bases at J, with 18 bases in the middle. This CDR3 is 14 amino acids long. Looked up from germline, CDR1 is KGHDR and CDR2 is SFDVKD. The CDR3 loop reads CATSDFVWLIGLYF. The CDR3 DNA follows: TGTGCCACCAGTGATTTTGTATGGCTAATCGGTCTGTACTTC.

The chain recombines TRBV6-2 or TRBV6-3 with TRBJ2-5, with D unresolved. V lost 6 bases and J 0 bases, leaving 2 bases between the germline ends. The CDR3 has 11 amino acids. In germline, CDR1 is MNHEY, CDR2 SVGEGT. CDR3 nucleotide sequence: TGTGCCAGCAGCTACCAAGAGACCCAGTACTTC. Translated, it gives CASSYQETQYF.

This sequence joins TRBV6-2 or TRBV6-3 and TRBJ1-5; no clear D gene. Germline values: CDR1 MNHEY, CDR2 SVGEGT. Between the trimmed V and J ends, which lost 1 base and 6 bases, there was a span of 4 bases. This CDR3 comprises 12 residues. The CDR3 region has the DNA TGTGCCAGCAGTTACTACGGTCAGCCCCAGCATTTT. The encoded protein is CASSYYGQPQHF.

This clone occurred once. CDR3 coding DNA: TGCGCCAGCAGCCAACCGATAAGCTCTGGAAACACCATATATTTT. Protein sequence: CASSQPISSGNTIYF. The chain joins TRBV4-1 to TRBJ1-3; no firm D call. V lost 2 bases and J lost 0, with 8 bases in between. From germline, CDR1 is MGHRA and CDR2 YSYEKL. The CDR3 covers 15 residues.